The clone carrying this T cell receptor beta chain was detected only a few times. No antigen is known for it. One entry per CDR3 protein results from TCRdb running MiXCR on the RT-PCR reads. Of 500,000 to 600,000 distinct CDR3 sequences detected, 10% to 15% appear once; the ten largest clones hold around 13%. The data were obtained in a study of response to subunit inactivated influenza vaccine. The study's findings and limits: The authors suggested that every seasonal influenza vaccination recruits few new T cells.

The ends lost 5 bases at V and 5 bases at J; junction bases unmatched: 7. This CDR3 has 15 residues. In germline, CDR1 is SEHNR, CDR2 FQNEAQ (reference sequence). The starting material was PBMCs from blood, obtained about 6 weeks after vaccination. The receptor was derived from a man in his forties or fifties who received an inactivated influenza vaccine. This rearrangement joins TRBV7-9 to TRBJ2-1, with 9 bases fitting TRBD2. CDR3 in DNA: TGTGCCAGCAGCACCTGGACTAGCGAACACAATGAGCAGTTCTTC. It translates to CASSTWTSEHNEQFF.